The clone carrying this TCR beta chain was recorded a few times. Assembly of TCR beta libraries relied on iRepertoire HTBI primers together with Arm-PCR of CDR3 regions. TCRdb reprocessed the multiplex PCR reads with MiXCR, giving one entry per CDR3 protein. The sample includes 420,000 or so distinct CDR3 sequences, 23% of them seen just once. These data come from a study of regulatory T cells in long-lasting Graves disease. Specified time point: persistent/refractory GD, antithyroid drugs over 5 years with positive TRAb. There was RNA extracted from PBMCs, and the TCR library was made from it. Germline V gene sequence: CDR1 SGHTA, CDR2 FQGNSA. CDR3 size: 14 residues. After removal of 2 bases from V and 6 bases from J, the junction contained 4 bases not matched to a gene.

This clonotype was obtained from a female donor with Graves disease. The source was peripheral blood mononuclear cells (PBMCs), collected when the disease was refractory, from a patient treated with antithyroid drugs. The J gene is TRBJ2-7, the V gene TRBV7-2; 10 bases are a match to TRBD2. As DNA, the CDR3 is TGTGCCAGCAGCTTATCTAGCGGGAGTGGCGAGCAGTACTTC. It yields the protein CASSLSSGSGEQYF.